A selection of T cell receptor beta chains follows, all from one sample in a study of blood T cells in healthy people across ages. TCRdb recomputed calls from the 5' RACE reads with MiXCR, one row per CDR3 protein. This repertoire shows 550,000 to 600,000 distinct CDR3 sequences, around 48% found once; its top ten account for just under 25%. The sample taken for sequencing was blood. These receptors were collected from a man older than 75 in good health. Both conserved end residues are part of each CDR3. D genes are given only for firm matches. Size is omitted from some rows. Given values are once, few, many or a class for expanded clones.

CDR3 length: 15
J gene: TRBJ1-4
D gene: TRBD1
clone size: .
V gene: TRBV3-1
CDR3 protein: CASSQRTGQGEKLFF
CDR3 DNA: TGTGCCAGCAGCCAACGGACAGGACAAGGAGAAAAACTGTTTTTT

CDR3 length: 15
J gene: TRBJ2-3
D gene: TRBD2
clone size: .
V gene: TRBV29-1
CDR3 protein: CSVGSGERGADTQYF
CDR3 DNA: TGCAGCGTTGGGTCGGGAGAGCGGGGGGCAGATACGCAGTATTTT

CDR3 length: 18
J gene: TRBJ2-6
D gene: .
clone size: .
V gene: TRBV4-1
CDR3 protein: CASSQWGHARTGANVLTF
CDR3 DNA: TGCGCCAGCAGCCAGTGGGGCCATGCGAGAACTGGGGCCAACGTCCTGACTTTC

CDR3 length: 18
J gene: TRBJ1-2
D gene: TRBD1
clone size: .
V gene: TRBV24-1
CDR3 protein: CATSDLNRGRPNHYGYTF
CDR3 DNA: TGTGCCACCAGTGATTTGAACAGGGGCCGCCCGAATCACTATGGCTACACCTTC

CDR3 length: 16
J gene: TRBJ2-3
D gene: TRBD2
clone size: .
V gene: TRBV20-1
CDR3 protein: CSARDAGGPQIITQYF
CDR3 DNA: TGCAGTGCTAGAGATGCGGGAGGGCCCCAGATTATTACGCAGTATTTT

CDR3 length: 13
J gene: TRBJ2-1
D gene: TRBD2
clone size: .
V gene: TRBV29-1
CDR3 protein: CSVAVAGNNEQFF
CDR3 DNA: TGCAGCGTTGCGGTAGCGGGGAACAATGAGCAGTTCTTC

CDR3 length: 13
J gene: TRBJ1-1
D gene: .
clone size: .
V gene: TRBV20-1
CDR3 protein: CSATRTVNTEAFF
CDR3 DNA: TGCAGTGCGACAAGAACAGTCAACACTGAAGCTTTCTTT

CDR3 length: 15
J gene: TRBJ1-4
D gene: .
clone size: few
V gene: TRBV7-3
CDR3 protein: CASSLNPGAAEKLFF
CDR3 DNA: TGTGCCAGCAGCTTAAATCCGGGGGCGGCGGAAAAACTGTTTTTT

CDR3 length: 17
J gene: TRBJ2-7
D gene: .
clone size: .
V gene: TRBV6-2/TRBV6-3
CDR3 protein: CASSYPTDRYFSYEQYF
CDR3 DNA: TGTGCCAGCAGTTACCCCACGGACAGATACTTCTCCTACGAGCAGTACTTC

CDR3 length: 13
J gene: TRBJ1-1
D gene: .
clone size: .
V gene: TRBV6-5
CDR3 protein: CASSRRRGTEAFF
CDR3 DNA: TGTGCCAGCAGTCGCCGGAGAGGGACTGAAGCTTTCTTT

CDR3 length: 14
J gene: TRBJ1-4
D gene: .
clone size: .
V gene: TRBV7-3
CDR3 protein: CASSQQGGDEKLFF
CDR3 DNA: TGTGCCAGCAGCCAACAGGGAGGAGATGAAAAACTGTTTTTT

CDR3 length: 15
J gene: TRBJ2-1
D gene: TRBD2
clone size: .
V gene: TRBV29-1
CDR3 protein: CSVELSSGTYNEQFF
CDR3 DNA: TGCAGCGTTGAGTTGTCTAGCGGCACCTACAATGAGCAGTTCTTC

CDR3 length: 14
J gene: TRBJ2-3
D gene: .
clone size: .
V gene: TRBV29-1
CDR3 protein: CSAESPGRTDTQYF
CDR3 DNA: TGCAGCGCGGAGAGTCCCGGTAGGACAGATACGCAGTATTTT

CDR3 length: 12
J gene: TRBJ2-1
D gene: .
clone size: few
V gene: TRBV29-1
CDR3 protein: CSVEGRPNEQFF
CDR3 DNA: TGCAGCGTGGAGGGGAGGCCCAATGAGCAGTTCTTC

CDR3 length: 12
J gene: TRBJ2-7
D gene: .
clone size: few
V gene: TRBV20-1
CDR3 protein: CSARAPADEQYF
CDR3 DNA: TGCAGTGCTAGAGCTCCGGCAGACGAGCAGTACTTC

CDR3 length: 13
J gene: TRBJ1-1
D gene: .
clone size: .
V gene: TRBV21-1
CDR3 protein: CASSIGGFTEAFF
CDR3 DNA: TGTGCCAGCAGCATAGGAGGGTTCACTGAAGCTTTCTTT

CDR3 length: 15
J gene: TRBJ1-2
D gene: .
clone size: .
V gene: TRBV5-1
CDR3 protein: CASSLEGRQGYGYTF
CDR3 DNA: TGCGCCAGCAGCTTGGAAGGTCGGCAGGGCTATGGCTACACCTTC

CDR3 length: 15
J gene: TRBJ1-1
D gene: .
clone size: .
V gene: TRBV7-6
CDR3 protein: CASSPANGGNTEAFF
CDR3 DNA: TGTGCCAGCAGCCCCGCGAACGGCGGGAACACTGAAGCTTTCTTT

CDR3 length: 13
J gene: TRBJ2-7
D gene: .
clone size: .
V gene: TRBV7-9
CDR3 protein: CASSFGIAYEQYF
CDR3 DNA: TGTGCCAGCAGCTTCGGCATAGCCTACGAGCAGTACTTC

CDR3 length: 11
J gene: TRBJ2-3
D gene: .
clone size: few
V gene: TRBV20-1
CDR3 protein: CSARGQNTQYF
CDR3 DNA: TGCAGTGCTAGAGGCCAGAATACGCAGTATTTT

CDR3 length: 16
J gene: TRBJ2-1
D gene: TRBD2
clone size: .
V gene: TRBV6-2/TRBV6-3
CDR3 protein: CASSYGPSGGGVEQFF
CDR3 DNA: TGTGCCAGCAGTTACGGTCCTAGCGGAGGCGGGGTTGAGCAGTTCTTC

CDR3 length: 12
J gene: TRBJ2-3
D gene: .
clone size: .
V gene: TRBV7-2
CDR3 protein: CASTLYSDTQYF
CDR3 DNA: TGTGCCAGCACCTTGTATTCAGATACGCAGTATTTT

CDR3 length: 14
J gene: TRBJ1-2
D gene: TRBD1
clone size: few
V gene: TRBV20-1
CDR3 protein: CSASPGQKDYGYTF
CDR3 DNA: TGCAGTGCTTCCCCGGGACAGAAAGACTATGGCTACACCTTC

CDR3 length: 16
J gene: TRBJ1-6
D gene: TRBD1
clone size: .
V gene: TRBV7-9
CDR3 protein: CASSFYRTGGGSPLHF
CDR3 DNA: TGTGCCAGCAGCTTCTACCGGACAGGGGGCGGTTCACCCCTCCACTTT

CDR3 length: 18
J gene: TRBJ2-3
D gene: TRBD2
clone size: .
V gene: TRBV7-2
CDR3 protein: CAGITGTSGIEVGDTQYF
CDR3 DNA: TGTGCCGGCATCACCGGGACTAGCGGGATAGAGGTCGGAGATACGCAGTATTTT

CDR3 length: 16
J gene: TRBJ2-3
D gene: TRBD2
clone size: .
V gene: TRBV15
CDR3 protein: CATSEVAGRPSDTQYF
CDR3 DNA: TGTGCCACCAGCGAGGTAGCGGGTCGGCCTTCAGATACGCAGTATTTT

CDR3 length: 16
J gene: TRBJ2-1
D gene: TRBD2
clone size: .
V gene: TRBV5-1
CDR3 protein: CASSDASGSAGNEQFF
CDR3 DNA: TGCGCCAGCAGCGACGCAAGCGGGAGCGCAGGCAATGAGCAGTTCTTC

CDR3 length: 12
J gene: TRBJ2-1
D gene: .
clone size: once
V gene: TRBV5-1
CDR3 protein: CAGSWTHNEQFF
CDR3 DNA: TGCGCCGGCAGCTGGACCCACAATGAGCAGTTCTTC

CDR3 length: 13
J gene: TRBJ2-3
D gene: .
clone size: .
V gene: TRBV20-1
CDR3 protein: CSARDRNTDTQYF
CDR3 DNA: TGCAGTGCTAGAGATCGGAACACAGATACGCAGTATTTT

CDR3 length: 15
J gene: TRBJ1-2
D gene: .
clone size: few
V gene: TRBV29-1
CDR3 protein: CSVEKARVMEAGYTF
CDR3 DNA: TGCAGCGTTGAGAAGGCCCGAGTTATGGAAGCTGGCTACACCTTC

CDR3 length: 14
J gene: TRBJ2-1
D gene: TRBD2
clone size: .
V gene: TRBV10-3
CDR3 protein: CAISGLAGTYEQFF
CDR3 DNA: TGTGCCATCAGCGGACTAGCGGGAACGTATGAGCAGTTCTTC

CDR3 length: 16
J gene: TRBJ2-4
D gene: TRBD1
clone size: once
V gene: TRBV20-1
CDR3 protein: CSAVEQGALTGNIQYF
CDR3 DNA: TGCAGTGCGGTTGAACAGGGGGCTCTGACTGGGAACATTCAGTACTTC

CDR3 length: 15
J gene: TRBJ2-5
D gene: .
clone size: .
V gene: TRBV7-2
CDR3 protein: CASSLRQGPYNEQYF
CDR3 DNA: TGTGCCAGCAGCTTAAGGCAGGGGCCTTACAATGAGCAGTACTTC

CDR3 length: 16
J gene: TRBJ1-6
D gene: .
clone size: few
V gene: TRBV3-1
CDR3 protein: CASSPTRSGYRSPLHF
CDR3 DNA: TGTGCCAGCAGCCCCACCCGGTCTGGGTATCGTTCACCCCTCCACTTT

CDR3 length: 15
J gene: TRBJ2-5
D gene: TRBD1
clone size: .
V gene: TRBV5-1
CDR3 protein: CASSWGTGREETQYF
CDR3 DNA: TGCGCCAGCAGCTGGGGGACAGGCAGGGAAGAGACCCAGTACTTC

CDR3 length: 16
J gene: TRBJ2-3
D gene: TRBD2
clone size: .
V gene: TRBV20-1
CDR3 protein: CSARGASGTDTDTQYF
CDR3 DNA: TGCAGTGCTAGAGGAGCTAGCGGAACCGACACAGATACGCAGTATTTT

CDR3 length: 16
J gene: TRBJ2-5
D gene: TRBD2
clone size: few
V gene: TRBV11-3
CDR3 protein: CASSLQGGGAYNEQYF
CDR3 DNA: TGTGCCAGCAGCTTACAGGGCGGGGGGGCCTACAATGAGCAGTACTTC

CDR3 length: 16
J gene: TRBJ2-3
D gene: .
clone size: .
V gene: TRBV29-1
CDR3 protein: CSVRQSPGTSTDTQYF
CDR3 DNA: TGCAGCGTCAGACAATCCCCAGGAACCAGCACAGATACGCAGTATTTT

CDR3 length: 18
J gene: TRBJ2-2
D gene: .
clone size: .
V gene: TRBV6-5
CDR3 protein: CASSYGQTRGVYTGELFF
CDR3 DNA: TGTGCCAGCAGTTACGGACAGACCAGGGGGGTCTACACCGGGGAGCTGTTTTTT

CDR3 length: 12
J gene: TRBJ2-5
D gene: .
clone size: .
V gene: TRBV7-2
CDR3 protein: CASSSNPTAQYF
CDR3 DNA: TGTGCCAGCAGCTCAAACCCAACGGCCCAGTACTTC

CDR3 length: 12
J gene: TRBJ2-1
D gene: .
clone size: few
V gene: TRBV12-3/TRBV12-4
CDR3 protein: CASSLSGREQFF
CDR3 DNA: TGTGCCAGCAGTTTAAGCGGCCGGGAGCAGTTCTTC

CDR3 length: 12
J gene: TRBJ2-1
D gene: .
clone size: .
V gene: TRBV29-1
CDR3 protein: CSVDSRLYEQFF
CDR3 DNA: TGCAGCGTTGATTCCAGGCTGTATGAGCAGTTCTTC

CDR3 length: 15
J gene: TRBJ2-7
D gene: TRBD2
clone size: .
V gene: TRBV20-1
CDR3 protein: CSARGTSGLPYEQYF
CDR3 DNA: TGCAGTGCTAGAGGGACTAGCGGGCTCCCCTACGAGCAGTACTTC